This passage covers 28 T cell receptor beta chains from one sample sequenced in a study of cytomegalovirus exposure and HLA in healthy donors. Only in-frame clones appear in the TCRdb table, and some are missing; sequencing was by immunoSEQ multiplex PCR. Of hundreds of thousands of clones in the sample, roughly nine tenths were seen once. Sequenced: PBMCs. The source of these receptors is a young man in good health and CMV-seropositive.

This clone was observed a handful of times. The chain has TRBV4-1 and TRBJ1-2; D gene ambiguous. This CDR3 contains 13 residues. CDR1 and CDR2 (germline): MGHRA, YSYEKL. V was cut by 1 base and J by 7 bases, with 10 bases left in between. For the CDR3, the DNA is TGCGCCAGCAGCCAAGGGAGGTCAGGTGGCTACACCTTC. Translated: CASSQGRSGGYTF.

This chain's CDR3 is CASSETAEKLFF. As DNA, the CDR3 is TGTGCCAGCAGTGAAACAGCCGAAAAACTGTTTTTT. This chain connects TRBV2 to TRBJ1-4; D gene ambiguous. V lost 2 bases and J 8 bases, leaving 6 bases between the germline ends. This CDR3 spans 12 amino acids. The germline CDR1 and CDR2 sequences are SNHLY and FYNNEI.

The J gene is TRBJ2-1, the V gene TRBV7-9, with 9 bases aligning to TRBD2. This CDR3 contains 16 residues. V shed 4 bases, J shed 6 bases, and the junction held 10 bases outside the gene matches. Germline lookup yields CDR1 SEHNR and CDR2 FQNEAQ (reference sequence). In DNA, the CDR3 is TGTGCCAGCAGCTCGAGAGGCGGGAGGGCCGTCAATGAGCAGTTCTTC. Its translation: CASSSRGGRAVNEQFF.

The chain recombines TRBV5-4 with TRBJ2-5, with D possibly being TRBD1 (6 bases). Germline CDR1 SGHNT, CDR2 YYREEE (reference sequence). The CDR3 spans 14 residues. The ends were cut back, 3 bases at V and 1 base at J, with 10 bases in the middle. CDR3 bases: TGTGCCAGCAGCTCTCACAGGGTCCAAGAGACCCAGTACTTC. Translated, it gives CASSSHRVQETQYF.

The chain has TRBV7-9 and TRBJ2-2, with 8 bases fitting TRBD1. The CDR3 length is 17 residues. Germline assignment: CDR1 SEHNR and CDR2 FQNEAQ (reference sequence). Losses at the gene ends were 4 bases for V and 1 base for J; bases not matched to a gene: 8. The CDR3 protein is CASSSSDRGENTGELFF. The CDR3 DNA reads TGTGCCAGCAGCTCTTCCGACAGGGGCGAGAACACCGGGGAGCTGTTTTTT.

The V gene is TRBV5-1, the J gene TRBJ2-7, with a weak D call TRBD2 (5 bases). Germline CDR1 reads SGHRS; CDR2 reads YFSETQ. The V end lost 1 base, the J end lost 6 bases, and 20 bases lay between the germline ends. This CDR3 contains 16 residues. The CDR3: CASSLPPYAAAVEQYF. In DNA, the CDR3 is TGCGCCAGCAGCTTGCCCCCGTACGCGGCAGCGGTCGAGCAGTACTTC.

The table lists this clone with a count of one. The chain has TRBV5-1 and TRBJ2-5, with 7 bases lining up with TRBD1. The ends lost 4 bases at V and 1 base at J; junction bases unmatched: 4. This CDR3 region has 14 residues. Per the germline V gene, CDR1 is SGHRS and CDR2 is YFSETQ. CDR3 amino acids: CASSPGTVQETQYF. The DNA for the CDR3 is TGCGCCAGCAGCCCCGGGACAGTCCAAGAGACCCAGTACTTC.

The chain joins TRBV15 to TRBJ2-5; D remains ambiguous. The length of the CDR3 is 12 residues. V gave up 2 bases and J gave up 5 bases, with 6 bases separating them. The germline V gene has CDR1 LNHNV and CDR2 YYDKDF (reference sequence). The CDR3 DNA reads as TGTGCCACCAGCAGACCAATGGAGACCCAGTACTTC. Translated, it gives CATSRPMETQYF. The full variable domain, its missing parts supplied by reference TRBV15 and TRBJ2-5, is DAMVIQNPRYQVTQFGKPVTLSCSQTLNHNVMYWYQQKSSQAPKLLFHYYDKDFNNEADTPDNFQSRRPNTSFCFLDIRSPGLGDTAMYLCATSRPMETQYFGPGTRLLVL.

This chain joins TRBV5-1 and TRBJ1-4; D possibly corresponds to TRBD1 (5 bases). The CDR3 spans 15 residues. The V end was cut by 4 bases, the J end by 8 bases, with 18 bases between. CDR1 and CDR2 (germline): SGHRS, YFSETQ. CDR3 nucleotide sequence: TGCGCCAGCAGCCCTGGGACCGTTGGGGGGGAAAAACTGTTTTTT. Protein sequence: CASSPGTVGGEKLFF.

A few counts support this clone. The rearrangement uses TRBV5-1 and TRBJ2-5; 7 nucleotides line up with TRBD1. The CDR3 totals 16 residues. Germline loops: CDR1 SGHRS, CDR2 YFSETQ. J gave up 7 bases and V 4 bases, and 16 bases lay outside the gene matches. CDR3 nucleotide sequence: TGCGCCAGCAGCCCCGAAGTAGGACAGGCCGTAGGGACCCAGTACTTC. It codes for CASSPEVGQAVGTQYF.

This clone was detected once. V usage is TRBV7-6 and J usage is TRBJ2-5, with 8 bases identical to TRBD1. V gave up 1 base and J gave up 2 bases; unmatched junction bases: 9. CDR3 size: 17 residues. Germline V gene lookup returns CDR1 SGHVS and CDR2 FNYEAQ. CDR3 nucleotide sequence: TGTGCCAGCAGCTTAGGCGTACAGGGGGATCGGCAAGAGACCCAGTACTTC. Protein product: CASSLGVQGDRQETQYF. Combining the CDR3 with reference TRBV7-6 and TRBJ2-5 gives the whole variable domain GAGVSQSPRYKVTKRGQDVALRCDPISGHVSLYWYRQALGQGPEFLTYFNYEAQQDKSGLPNDRFSAERPEGSISTLTIQRTEQRDSAMYRCASSLGVQGDRQETQYFGPGTRLLVL.

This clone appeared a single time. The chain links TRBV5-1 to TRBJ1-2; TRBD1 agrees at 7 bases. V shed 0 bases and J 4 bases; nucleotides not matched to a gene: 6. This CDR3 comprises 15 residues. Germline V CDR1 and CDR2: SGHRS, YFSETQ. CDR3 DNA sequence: TGCGCCAGCAGCTTGGGCACAGGGGCGGTCTATGGCTACACCTTC. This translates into CASSLGTGAVYGYTF.

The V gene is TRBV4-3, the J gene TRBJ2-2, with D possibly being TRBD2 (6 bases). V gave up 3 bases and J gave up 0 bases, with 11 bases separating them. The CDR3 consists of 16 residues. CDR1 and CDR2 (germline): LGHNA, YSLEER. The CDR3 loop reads CASSQGTYANTGELFF. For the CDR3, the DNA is TGCGCCAGCAGCCAGGGGACTTACGCGAACACCGGGGAGCTGTTTTTT.

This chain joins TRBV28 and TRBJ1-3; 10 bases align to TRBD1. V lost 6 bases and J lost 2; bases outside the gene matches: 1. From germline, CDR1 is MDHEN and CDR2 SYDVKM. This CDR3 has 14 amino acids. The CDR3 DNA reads TGTGCCAGCAGGGGGACAGGGGCTGGAAACACCATATATTTT. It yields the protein CASRGTGAGNTIYF.

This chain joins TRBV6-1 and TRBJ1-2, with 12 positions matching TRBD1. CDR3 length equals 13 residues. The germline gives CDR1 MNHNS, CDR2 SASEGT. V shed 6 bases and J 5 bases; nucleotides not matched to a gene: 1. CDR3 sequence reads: CASRGQGAYGYTF. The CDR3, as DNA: TGTGCCAGCAGGGGACAGGGGGCTTATGGCTACACCTTC.

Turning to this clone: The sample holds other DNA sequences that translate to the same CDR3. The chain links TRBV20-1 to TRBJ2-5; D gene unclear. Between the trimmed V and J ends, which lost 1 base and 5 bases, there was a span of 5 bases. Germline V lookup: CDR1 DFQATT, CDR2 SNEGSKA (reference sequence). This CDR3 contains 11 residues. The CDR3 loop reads CSARVRETQYF. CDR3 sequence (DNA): TGCAGTGCTAGAGTACGGGAGACCCAGTACTTC.

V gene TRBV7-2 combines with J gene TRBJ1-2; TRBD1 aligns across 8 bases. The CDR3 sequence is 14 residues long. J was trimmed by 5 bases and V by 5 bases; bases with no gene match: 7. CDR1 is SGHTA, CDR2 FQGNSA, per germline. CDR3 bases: TGTGCCAGCAGCATAGGACAGGGAGTGTATGGCTACACCTTC. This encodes CASSIGQGVYGYTF.

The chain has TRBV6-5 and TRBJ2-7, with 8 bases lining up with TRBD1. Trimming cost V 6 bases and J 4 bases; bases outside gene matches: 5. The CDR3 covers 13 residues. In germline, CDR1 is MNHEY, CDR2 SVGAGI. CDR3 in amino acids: CASSQTGGYEQYF. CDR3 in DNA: TGTGCCAGCAGCCAAACAGGGGGGTACGAGCAGTACTTC.

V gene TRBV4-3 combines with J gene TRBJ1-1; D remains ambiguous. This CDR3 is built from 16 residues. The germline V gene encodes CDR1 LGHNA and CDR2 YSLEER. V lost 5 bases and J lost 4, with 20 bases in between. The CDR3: CASSSRATSLGTEAFF. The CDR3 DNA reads TGCGCCAGCAGCTCCCGGGCTACATCCTTGGGCACTGAAGCTTTCTTT.

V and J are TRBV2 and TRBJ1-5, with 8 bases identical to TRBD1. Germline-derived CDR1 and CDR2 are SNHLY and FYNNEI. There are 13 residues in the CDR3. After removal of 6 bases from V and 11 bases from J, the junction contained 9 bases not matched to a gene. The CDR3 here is CASRADRVEAQHF. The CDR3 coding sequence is TGTGCCAGCAGAGCGGACAGGGTCGAGGCCCAGCATTTT.

In DNA form, the CDR3 reads TGTGCCAGCAGCTTAACACAGCAAGAGACCCAGTACTTC. This translates into CASSLTQQETQYF. The V and J genes are TRBV7-9 and TRBJ2-5; D gene unclear. CDR1 is SEHNR, CDR2 FQNEAQ, per germline (reference sequence). This CDR3 region has 13 residues. The V end lost 2 bases, the J end lost 2 bases, and 6 bases lay between the germline ends.

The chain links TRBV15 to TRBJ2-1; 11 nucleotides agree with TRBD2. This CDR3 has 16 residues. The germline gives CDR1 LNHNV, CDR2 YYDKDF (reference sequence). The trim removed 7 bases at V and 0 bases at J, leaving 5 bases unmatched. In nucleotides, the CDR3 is TGTGCCACCACGGGACTAGCGGAACTCTCCTACAATGAGCAGTTCTTC. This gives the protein CATTGLAELSYNEQFF.

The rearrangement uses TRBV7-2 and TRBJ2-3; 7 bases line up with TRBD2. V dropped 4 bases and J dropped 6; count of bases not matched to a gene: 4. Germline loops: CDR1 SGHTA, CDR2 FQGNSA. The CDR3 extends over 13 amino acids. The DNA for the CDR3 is TGTGCCAGCAGCTCTAGCGGTGCGGATACGCAGTATTTT. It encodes CASSSSGADTQYF.

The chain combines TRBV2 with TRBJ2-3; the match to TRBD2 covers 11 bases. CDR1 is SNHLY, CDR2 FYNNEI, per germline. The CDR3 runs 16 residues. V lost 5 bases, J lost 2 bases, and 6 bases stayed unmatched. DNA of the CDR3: TGTGCCAGCAGTACCCCACTAGCGGGAGCCACAGATACGCAGTATTTT. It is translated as CASSTPLAGATDTQYF.

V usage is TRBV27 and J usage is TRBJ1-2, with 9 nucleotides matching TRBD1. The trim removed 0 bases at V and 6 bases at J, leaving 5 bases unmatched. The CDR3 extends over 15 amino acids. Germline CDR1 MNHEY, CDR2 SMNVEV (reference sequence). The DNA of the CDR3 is TGTGCCAGCAGTTTATCTACAGGGGGCGCAAATGGCTACACCTTC. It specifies CASSLSTGGANGYTF.

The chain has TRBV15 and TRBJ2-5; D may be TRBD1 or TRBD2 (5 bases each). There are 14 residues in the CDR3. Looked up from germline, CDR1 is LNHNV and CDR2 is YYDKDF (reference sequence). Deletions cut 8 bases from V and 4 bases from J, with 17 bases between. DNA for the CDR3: TGTGCCACCCGGGGTCTGGGGCTTGGAGAGACCCAGTACTTC. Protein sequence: CATRGLGLGETQYF.

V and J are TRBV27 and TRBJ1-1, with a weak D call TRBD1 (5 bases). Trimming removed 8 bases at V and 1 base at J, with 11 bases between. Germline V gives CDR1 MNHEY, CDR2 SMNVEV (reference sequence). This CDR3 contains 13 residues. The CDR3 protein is CASGHYPNTEAFF. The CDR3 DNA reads TGTGCCAGCGGACACTACCCGAACACTGAAGCTTTCTTT.

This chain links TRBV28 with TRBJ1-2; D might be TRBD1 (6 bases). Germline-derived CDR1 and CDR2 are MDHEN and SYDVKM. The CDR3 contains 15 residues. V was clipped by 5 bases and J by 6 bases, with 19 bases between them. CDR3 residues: CASSIRTAPRHGYTF. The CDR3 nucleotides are TGTGCCAGCAGTATTAGGACAGCTCCGCGCCATGGCTACACCTTC.